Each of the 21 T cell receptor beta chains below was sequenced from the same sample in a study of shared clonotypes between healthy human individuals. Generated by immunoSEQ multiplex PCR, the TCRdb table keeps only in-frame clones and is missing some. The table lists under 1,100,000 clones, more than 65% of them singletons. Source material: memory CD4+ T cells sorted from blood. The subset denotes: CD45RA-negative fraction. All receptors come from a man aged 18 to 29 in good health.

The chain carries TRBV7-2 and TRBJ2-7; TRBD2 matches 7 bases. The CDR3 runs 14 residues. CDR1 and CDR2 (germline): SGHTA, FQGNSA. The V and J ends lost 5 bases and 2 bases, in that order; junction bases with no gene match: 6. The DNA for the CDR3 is TGTGCCAGCAGCGGCAGCGGGACTACCTACGAGCAGTACTTC. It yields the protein CASSGSGTTYEQYF.

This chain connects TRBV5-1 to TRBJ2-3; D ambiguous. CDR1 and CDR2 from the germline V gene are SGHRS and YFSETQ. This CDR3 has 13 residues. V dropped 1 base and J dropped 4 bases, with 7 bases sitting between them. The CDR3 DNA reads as TGCGCCAGCAGCTTGAATCCGTCAGATACGCAGTATTTT. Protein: CASSLNPSDTQYF.

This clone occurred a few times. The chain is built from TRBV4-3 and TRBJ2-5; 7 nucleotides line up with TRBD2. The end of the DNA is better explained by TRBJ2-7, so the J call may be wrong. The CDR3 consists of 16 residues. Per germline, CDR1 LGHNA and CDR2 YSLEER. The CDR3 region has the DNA TGCGCCAGCAGCCAAGCTGCTAGCGGAACCTTTTACGAGCAGTACTTC. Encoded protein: CASSQAASGTFYEQYF.

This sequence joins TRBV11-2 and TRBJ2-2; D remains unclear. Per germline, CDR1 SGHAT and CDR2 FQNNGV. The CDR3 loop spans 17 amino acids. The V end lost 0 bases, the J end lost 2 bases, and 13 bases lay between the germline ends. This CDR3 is CASSLDPVLSNTGELFF. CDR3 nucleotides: TGTGCCAGCAGCTTAGACCCCGTCCTCTCTAACACCGGGGAGCTGTTTTTT.

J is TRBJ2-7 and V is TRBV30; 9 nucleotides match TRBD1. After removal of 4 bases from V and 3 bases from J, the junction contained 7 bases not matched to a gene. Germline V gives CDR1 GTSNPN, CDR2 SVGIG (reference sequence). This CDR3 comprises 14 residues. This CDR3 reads CAWKVPGQGYEQYF. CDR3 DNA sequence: TGTGCCTGGAAGGTGCCGGGACAGGGCTACGAGCAGTACTTC.

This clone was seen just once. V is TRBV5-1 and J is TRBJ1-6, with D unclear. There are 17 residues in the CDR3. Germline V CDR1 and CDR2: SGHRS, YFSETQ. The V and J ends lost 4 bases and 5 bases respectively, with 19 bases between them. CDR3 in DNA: TGCGCCAGCAGCAACCTCGTAACAGAGCTTAATAATTCACCCCTCCACTTT. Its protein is CASSNLVTELNNSPLHF.

In nucleotides, the CDR3 is TGTGCCATCAGTGTATTCGGCGGCCAGGCCAGGGGCGAGCAGTACTTC. Its protein is CAISVFGGQARGEQYF. The chain couples TRBV10-3 to TRBJ2-7; D might be TRBD1 (6 bases). CDR1 ENHRY and CDR2 SYGVKD come from the germline V gene. The CDR3 has 16 residues. The ends were cut back, 4 bases at V and 6 bases at J, with 22 bases in the middle.

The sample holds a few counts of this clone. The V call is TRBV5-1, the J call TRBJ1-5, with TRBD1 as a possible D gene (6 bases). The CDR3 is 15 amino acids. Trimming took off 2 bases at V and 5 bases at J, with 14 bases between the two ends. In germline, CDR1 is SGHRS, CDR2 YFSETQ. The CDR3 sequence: CASSFGGAGDQPQHF. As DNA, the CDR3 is TGCGCCAGCAGCTTTGGCGGGGCAGGGGATCAGCCCCAGCATTTT.

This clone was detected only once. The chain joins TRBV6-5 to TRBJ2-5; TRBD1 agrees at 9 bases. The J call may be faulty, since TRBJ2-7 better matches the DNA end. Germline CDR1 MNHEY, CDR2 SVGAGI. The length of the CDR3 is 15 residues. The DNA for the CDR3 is TGTGCCAGCAGTTACTCGAGACAGGGGGGCTACGAGCAGTACTTC. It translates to CASSYSRQGGYEQYF.

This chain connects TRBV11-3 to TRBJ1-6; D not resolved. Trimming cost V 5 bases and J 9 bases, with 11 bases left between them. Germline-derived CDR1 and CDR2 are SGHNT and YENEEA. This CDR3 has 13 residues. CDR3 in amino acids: CASSPRSSSPLHF. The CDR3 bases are TGTGCCAGCAGCCCCCGGTCCTCTTCACCCCTCCACTTT.

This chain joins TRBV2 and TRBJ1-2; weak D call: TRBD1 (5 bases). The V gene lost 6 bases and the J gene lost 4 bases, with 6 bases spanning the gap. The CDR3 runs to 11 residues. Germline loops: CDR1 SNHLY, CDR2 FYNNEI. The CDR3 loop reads CASSDSYGYTF. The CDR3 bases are TGTGCCAGCAGCGACAGCTATGGCTACACCTTC.

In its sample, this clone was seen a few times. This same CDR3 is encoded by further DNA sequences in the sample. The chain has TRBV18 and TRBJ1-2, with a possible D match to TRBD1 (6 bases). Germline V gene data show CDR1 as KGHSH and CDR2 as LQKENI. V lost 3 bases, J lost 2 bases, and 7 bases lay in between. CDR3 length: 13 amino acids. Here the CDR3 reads CASSPGQNYGYTF. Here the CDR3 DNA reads TGTGCCAGCTCACCTGGACAGAACTATGGCTACACCTTC.

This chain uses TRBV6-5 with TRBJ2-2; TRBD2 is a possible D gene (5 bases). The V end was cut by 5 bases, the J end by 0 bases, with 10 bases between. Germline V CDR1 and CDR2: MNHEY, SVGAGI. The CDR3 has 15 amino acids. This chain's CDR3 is CASSQSGTNTGELFF. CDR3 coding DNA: TGTGCCAGCAGTCAATCGGGGACGAACACCGGGGAGCTGTTTTTT.

This chain's CDR3 is CASSEQGAEYNEQFF. The CDR3, as DNA: TGCGCCAGCAGCGAACAGGGGGCTGAGTACAATGAGCAGTTCTTC. This chain uses TRBV5-1 with TRBJ2-1, with 9 bases lining up with TRBD1. CDR3 length: 15 amino acids. CDR1 is SGHRS and CDR2 is YFSETQ in the germline V gene. The junction had 6 bases not matched to a gene; V was cut back by 4 bases and J by 4 bases.

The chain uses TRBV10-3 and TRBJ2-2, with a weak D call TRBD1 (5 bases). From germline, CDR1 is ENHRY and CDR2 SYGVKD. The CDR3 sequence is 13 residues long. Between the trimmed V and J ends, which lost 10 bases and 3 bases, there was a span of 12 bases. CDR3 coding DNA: TGTGCCACTACGGGCAGGGACACCGGGGAGCTGTTTTTT. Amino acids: CATTGRDTGELFF.

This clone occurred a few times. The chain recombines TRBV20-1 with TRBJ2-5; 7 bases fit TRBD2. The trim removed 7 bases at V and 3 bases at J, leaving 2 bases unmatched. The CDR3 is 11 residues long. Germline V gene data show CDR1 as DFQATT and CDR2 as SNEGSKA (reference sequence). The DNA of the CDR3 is TGCAGTGAAGGGACTAAAGAGACCCAGTACTTC. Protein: CSEGTKETQYF.

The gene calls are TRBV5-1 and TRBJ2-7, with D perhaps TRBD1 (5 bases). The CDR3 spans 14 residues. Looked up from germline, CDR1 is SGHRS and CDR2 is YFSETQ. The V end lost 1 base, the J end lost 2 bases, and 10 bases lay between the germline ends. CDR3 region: CASSLTGHTYEQYF. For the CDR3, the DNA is TGCGCCAGCAGCTTGACCGGACATACCTACGAGCAGTACTTC.

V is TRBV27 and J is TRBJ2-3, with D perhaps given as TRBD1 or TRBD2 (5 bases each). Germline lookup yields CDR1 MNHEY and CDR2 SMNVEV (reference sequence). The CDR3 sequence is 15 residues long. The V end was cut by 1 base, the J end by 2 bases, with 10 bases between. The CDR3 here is CASSLWGILTDTQYF. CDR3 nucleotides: TGTGCCAGCAGTTTATGGGGGATCCTCACAGATACGCAGTATTTT.

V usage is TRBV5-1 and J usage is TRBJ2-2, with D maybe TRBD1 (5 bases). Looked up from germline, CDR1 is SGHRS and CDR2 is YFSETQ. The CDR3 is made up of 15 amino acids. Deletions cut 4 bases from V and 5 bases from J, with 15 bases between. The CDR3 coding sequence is TGCGCCAGCAGCCTGTCGCCAGGGAAAACCGGGGAGCTGTTTTTT. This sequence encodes CASSLSPGKTGELFF.

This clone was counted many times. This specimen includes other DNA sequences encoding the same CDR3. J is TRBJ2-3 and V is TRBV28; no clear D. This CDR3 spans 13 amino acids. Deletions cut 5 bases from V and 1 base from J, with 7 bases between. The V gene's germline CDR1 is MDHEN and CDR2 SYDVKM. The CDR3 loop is CASSLDGTDTQYF. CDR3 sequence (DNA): TGTGCCAGCAGTCTGGATGGCACAGATACGCAGTATTTT. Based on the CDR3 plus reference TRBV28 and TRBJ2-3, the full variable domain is DVKVTQSSRYLVKRTGEKVFLECVQDMDHENMFWYRQDPGLGLRLIYFSYDVKMKEKGDIPEGYSVSREKKERFSLILESASTNQTSMYLCASSLDGTDTQYFGPGTRLTVL.

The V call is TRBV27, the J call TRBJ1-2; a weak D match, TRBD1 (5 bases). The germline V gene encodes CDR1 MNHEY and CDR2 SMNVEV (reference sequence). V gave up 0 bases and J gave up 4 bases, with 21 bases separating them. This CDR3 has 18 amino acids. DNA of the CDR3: TGTGCCAGCAGTTTATCCCCCCGCCCAGGGACCGTGGGCTATGGCTACACCTTC. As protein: CASSLSPRPGTVGYGYTF.